What follows are 24 T cell receptor beta chains derived from one specimen sequenced in a study of blood T cell repertoires in COVID-19. Generated by immunoSEQ multiplex PCR, the TCRdb table keeps only in-frame clones and is missing some. The data contain roughly 14,000 clones, around 88% of them singletons. Sequenced input: peripheral blood. The receptors were sampled from a human donor with active COVID-19. The donor label of this sample is uncertain.

This chain uses TRBV24-1 with TRBJ1-2; tentatively, D is TRBD1 (6 bases). This CDR3 region has 15 residues. The germline gives CDR1 KGHDR, CDR2 SFDVKD. V was pared by 4 bases and J by 2 bases, with 13 bases between. CDR3 residues: CATSDERGGNYGYTF. The DNA of the CDR3 is TGTGCCACCAGTGACGAAAGGGGGGGGAACTATGGCTACACCTTC.

The chain uses TRBV9 and TRBJ2-2; 7 bases map to TRBD1. CDR1 is SGDLS and CDR2 is YYNGEE in the germline V gene. The CDR3 runs to 15 residues. Trimming took 4 bases from V and 8 from J; bases not matched to a gene: 11. CDR3 region: CASSTRDRQGGELFF. In nucleotides, the CDR3 is TGTGCCAGCAGCACCCGGGACAGACAGGGTGGGGAGCTGTTTTTT.

V usage is TRBV6-5 and J usage is TRBJ1-2; 8 positions agree with TRBD1. With V trimmed by 6 bases and J by 7 bases, 10 bases remained unmatched. The CDR3 extends over 14 amino acids. Germline V gene lookup returns CDR1 MNHEY and CDR2 SVGAGI. The CDR3 is CASRKDRAGVGYTF. DNA of the CDR3: TGTGCCAGCAGAAAGGACAGGGCCGGGGTTGGCTACACCTTC.

The V call is TRBV13, the J call TRBJ1-2; the D is unclear. V gave up 0 bases and J gave up 2 bases, with 4 bases separating them. Germline CDR1 is PRHDT and CDR2 is FYEKMQ (reference sequence). CDR3 length: 13 amino acids. The CDR3 coding sequence is TGTGCCAGCAGCTTAGGAGAGAACTATGGCTACACCTTC. Protein: CASSLGENYGYTF.

The chain has TRBV7-2 and TRBJ2-1; TRBD2 matches 7 bases. V shed 3 bases, J shed 4 bases, and the junction held 9 bases outside the gene matches. CDR3 length equals 16 residues. Germline-derived CDR1 and CDR2 are SGHTA and FQGNSA. The CDR3 DNA follows: TGTGCCAGCAGCTTTTCTTCGTCTAGCGGATACAATGAGCAGTTCTTC. Amino acids: CASSFSSSSGYNEQFF.

This clone was detected once. The V and J genes are TRBV5-4 and TRBJ2-1, with 7 bases aligning to TRBD2. This CDR3 comprises 15 residues. The ends lost 3 bases at V and 4 bases at J; junction bases unmatched: 7. The germline CDR1 and CDR2 sequences are SGHNT and YYREEE (reference sequence). The CDR3 here is CASSSGGQDYNEQFF. CDR3 nucleotide sequence: TGTGCCAGCAGCTCGGGGGGTCAAGATTACAATGAGCAGTTCTTC.

This clone was observed a single time. The rearrangement links TRBV11-3 to TRBJ2-2, with D unresolved. Deletions cut 2 bases from V and 3 bases from J, with 7 bases between. The CDR3 consists of 14 residues. The germline gives CDR1 SGHNT, CDR2 YENEEA. CDR3 sequence: CASSLYADTGELFF. The CDR3 DNA reads as TGTGCCAGCAGCTTATACGCAGACACCGGGGAGCTGTTTTTT.

The chain uses TRBV10-2 and TRBJ1-1; D may be TRBD1 (5 bases). In germline, CDR1 is WSHSY, CDR2 SAAADI. V was pared by 8 bases and J by 5 bases, with 21 bases between. The CDR3 totals 15 residues. The CDR3 DNA reads TGCGCCAGCCGTCCGGGAACTCCGGGGGGAACTGAAGCTTTCTTT. This encodes CASRPGTPGGTEAFF.

The chain joins TRBV7-2 to TRBJ2-6, with D possibly matching TRBD1 (6 bases). This CDR3 is built from 17 residues. The germline CDR1 and CDR2 sequences are SGHTA and FQGNSA. V was trimmed by 2 bases and J by 0 bases, leaving 11 bases between them. In nucleotides, the CDR3 is TGTGCCAGCAGCTTAACAGGGACGGCCTCTGGGGCCAACGTCCTGACTTTC. It is translated as CASSLTGTASGANVLTF.

This chain uses TRBV5-1 with TRBJ2-1; 9 bases are shared with TRBD1. Germline V CDR1 and CDR2: SGHRS, YFSETQ. Trimming took 4 bases from V and 10 from J; bases not matched to a gene: 3. There are 12 residues in the CDR3. The CDR3 sequence is CASSRGTGEQFF. The CDR3 DNA sequence: TGCGCCAGCAGCCGTGGGACAGGGGAGCAGTTCTTC.

Remarks on this clone: At one end the junction does not follow the germline gene, possibly because of a read error. V gene TRBV13 combines with J gene TRBJ2-7; D remains ambiguous. The CDR3 consists of 14 residues. Germline-derived CDR1 and CDR2 are PRHDT and FYEKMQ (reference sequence). DNA for the CDR3: TGTGCCAGCAGCCTAGGATATAGATCCTACGAGCAGTACTTC. This encodes CASSLGYRSYEQYF. The full variable domain, completed using reference TRBV13 and TRBJ2-7, is AAGVIQSPRHLIKEKRETATLKCYPIPRHDTVYWYQQGPGQDPQFLISFYEKMQSDKGSIPDRFSAQQFSDYHSELNMSSLELGDSALYFCASSLGYRSYEQYFGPGTRLTVT.

V is TRBV5-5 and J is TRBJ1-1; D uncertain. The germline V gene encodes CDR1 SGHKS and CDR2 YYEKEE (reference sequence). This CDR3 has 13 amino acids. Trimming took 5 bases from V and 4 from J, leaving 12 bases between them. The CDR3 nucleotides are TGTGCCAGCAGACGACTAGAATTCACTGAAGCTTTCTTT. It codes for CASRRLEFTEAFF.

The gene calls are TRBV19 and TRBJ1-6, with D possibly TRBD1 on 5 matching bases. The V and J ends lost 3 bases and 9 bases respectively, with 24 bases between them. This CDR3 has 18 residues. CDR1 and CDR2 from the germline V gene are LNHDA and SQIVND (reference sequence). The CDR3, as DNA: TGTGCCAGTAGTATCAGGGACTTATGGATAGGAGGGAGTTCACCCCTCCACTTT. Translation: CASSIRDLWIGGSSPLHF.

The V gene is TRBV18, the J gene TRBJ1-1, with D maybe TRBD1 (6 bases). Germline loops: CDR1 KGHSH, CDR2 LQKENI. The CDR3 totals 15 residues. Trimming pared 3 bases from V and 0 bases from J, leaving 11 bases between. This CDR3 is CASSPGQLMNTEAFF. The CDR3 nucleotides read TGTGCCAGCTCACCCGGACAGCTTATGAACACTGAAGCTTTCTTT. The full variable domain, in which reference TRBV18 and TRBJ1-1 provide the parts outside the CDR3, is NAGVMQNPRHLVRRRGQEARLRCSPMKGHSHVYWYRQLPEEGLKFMVYLQKENIIDESGMPKERFSAEFPKEGPSILRIQQVVRGDSAAYFCASSPGQLMNTEAFFGQGTRLTVV.

This sequence joins TRBV25-1 and TRBJ1-3; D uncertain. The germline V and J ends were trimmed by 8 bases and 0 bases, with 14 bases remaining between them. Germline CDR1 is MGHDK and CDR2 is SYGVNS. The CDR3 spans 15 residues. This CDR3 reads CASRQAGSSGNTIYF. The CDR3 DNA sequence: TGTGCCAGCCGGCAGGCGGGTAGCTCTGGAAACACCATATATTTT.

V and J are TRBV6-5 and TRBJ2-1, with D tentatively TRBD2 (5 bases). The CDR3 is 11 residues long. V was trimmed by 8 bases and J by 9 bases, leaving 11 bases between them. Per the germline V gene, CDR1 is MNHEY and CDR2 is SVGAGI. The DNA of the CDR3 is TGTGCCAGCCTGAATAGCGCTGAGCAGTTCTTC. This encodes CASLNSAEQFF.

This sequence joins TRBV28 and TRBJ2-4, with TRBD2 matching over 7 bases. Germline V gives CDR1 MDHEN, CDR2 SYDVKM. This CDR3 has 15 amino acids. V shed 6 bases and J 2 bases; nucleotides not matched to a gene: 7. The CDR3 DNA follows: TGTGCCAGCAGCGTTGCGGGGGTCCCCAAAAACATTCAGTACTTC. This gives the protein CASSVAGVPKNIQYF.

This chain links TRBV10-3 with TRBJ1-6; D gene unclear. V was clipped by 4 bases and J by 5 bases, with 15 bases between them. Germline CDR1 reads ENHRY; CDR2 reads SYGVKD. The CDR3 is 16 amino acids. The CDR3 DNA reads as TGTGCCATCAGTGTTCAAGGGAGGCTAAATAATTCACCCCTCCACTTT. Translated: CAISVQGRLNNSPLHF.

The chain combines TRBV2 with TRBJ1-1; 11 nucleotides line up with TRBD1. The CDR3 is 15 amino acids. After removal of 2 bases from V and 4 bases from J, the junction contained 3 bases not matched to a gene. Germline loops: CDR1 SNHLY, CDR2 FYNNEI. CDR3 sequence (DNA): TGTGCCAGCAGTGAACTCGGGACAGGGGGCACTGAAGCTTTCTTT. This translates into CASSELGTGGTEAFF.

This sequence joins TRBV9 and TRBJ2-3, with 8 bases lining up with TRBD1. The germline gives CDR1 SGDLS, CDR2 YYNGEE. CDR3 length: 14 amino acids. V lost 4 bases to trimming and J lost 5 bases; unmatched junction nucleotides: 6. This CDR3 is CASSNRQGRDTQYF. For the CDR3, the DNA is TGTGCCAGCAGCAACCGACAGGGGAGAGATACGCAGTATTTT.

This clone was counted once. This chain joins TRBV6-5 and TRBJ1-2, with 8 bases fitting TRBD1. Germline V gene lookup returns CDR1 MNHEY and CDR2 SVGAGI. This CDR3 contains 14 residues. The ends lost 4 bases at V and 4 bases at J; junction bases unmatched: 5. The CDR3 bases are TGTGCCAGCAGTTCCGGGACAGGATCCTATGGCTACACCTTC. Residues: CASSSGTGSYGYTF.

The rearrangement uses TRBV6-5 and TRBJ1-3; unclear D gene. The length of the CDR3 is 14 residues. The V and J ends lost 5 bases and 1 base respectively, with 9 bases between them. In germline, CDR1 is MNHEY, CDR2 SVGAGI. The CDR3: CASSPDWSGNTIYF. For the CDR3, the DNA is TGTGCCAGCAGTCCTGACTGGTCTGGAAACACCATATATTTT.

This clone has only one observation. The gene calls are TRBV15 and TRBJ1-2; no reliable D call. CDR3 length equals 13 residues. Trimming shortened V by 3 bases and J by 1 base, and 6 bases separated the two germline ends. Germline assignment: CDR1 LNHNV and CDR2 YYDKDF (reference sequence). The CDR3 sequence: CATSSEDNYGYTF. The CDR3 DNA sequence: TGTGCCACCAGCAGTGAGGATAACTATGGCTACACCTTC.

This sequence joins TRBV19 and TRBJ2-5, with TRBD2 matching 9 bases. Losses at the gene ends were 8 bases for V and 5 bases for J; bases not matched to a gene: 6. Germline values: CDR1 LNHDA, CDR2 SQIVND (reference sequence). The CDR3 spans 13 residues. For the CDR3, the DNA is TGTGCCAGTGGGACTAGCCCACTCGAGACCCAGTACTTC. It codes for CASGTSPLETQYF.